The entry that follows covers one TCR beta chain sequence. The CDR3 runs to 16 residues. The ends lost 4 bases at V and 3 bases at J; junction bases unmatched: 3. Germline lookup yields CDR1 ENHRY and CDR2 SYGVKD. Participants' own reports of clinical history determined their cohort assignment. Two negative PCRs, clearance, or symptom resolution had been documented for recovered Cohort 3 donors. The source of the sample is a study of blood T cell repertoires in COVID-19. Overall study context: Sources were T cells, B-cell-depleted T cells, or PBMCs; the material itself was cDNA or gDNA.

Assay used: immunoSEQ multiplex PCR; TCRdb lists only in-frame clones, some missing. The sample lists hundreds of thousands of clones; approximately 90% were seen once. The sample consisted of PBMCs or T cells enriched from blood (not recorded which). The origin of this receptor is a man aged 18 to 29 who had recovered from COVID-19. The chain couples TRBV10-3 to TRBJ2-2; TRBD2 matches 12 bases. The CDR3: CAISGTSGDYTGELFF. For the CDR3, the DNA is TGTGCCATCAGTGGGACTAGCGGGGATTACACCGGGGAGCTGTTTTTT.